This TCR beta chain was profiled in a study of shared clonotypes between healthy human individuals. The wider study: The donors, two women and a few men, were aged 18 to 49.

In this sample, this clone turned up many times. The sample has other DNA sequences that encode this CDR3 too. HIV-negative, healthy adults without recent acute infections or vaccinations were the donors. This CDR3 spans 13 amino acids. Deletions cut 5 bases from V and 5 bases from J, with 12 bases between. CDR1 is MNHEY and CDR2 is SMNVEV in the germline V gene (reference sequence). Several immunoSEQ plates held equal portions of the genomic DNA taken from each subset. When replicate PCRs were run on unsorted PBMC, they used around 0.3 ug DNA, 25,000 to 35,000 T cell genomes. The assay was immunoSEQ multiplex PCR, and TCRdb's table has in-frame clones only and misses some. Counted here are approximately 440,000 clones, 77% occurring once; the ten biggest clones make up around 13%.

The gene calls are TRBV27 and TRBJ1-1; possible D gene TRBD1, 6 bases. The origin of this receptor is a woman between 40 and 50 years old in good health. Some clones in this sample may be carry-over from other donors' samples. Sequencing used PBMCs. The CDR3 here is CASSLYRETEAFF. For the CDR3, the DNA is TGTGCCAGCAGTCTCTACAGGGAAACTGAAGCTTTCTTT.